This T cell receptor (beta chain) appears in the sequencing data of a study of monozygotic twins with inflammatory bowel disease. Study conclusions and caveats: Different T cell subtypes could not be distinguished.

Concerning this clonotype itself: Its antigen is unknown.

This CDR3 comprises 14 residues. CDR1 and CDR2 from the germline V gene are SGHNT and YYREEE (reference sequence). Every TCR library consumed around 4,000 ng of total RNA. TCRdb re-called the 5' RACE reads and shows each CDR3 protein once, DNA omitted. This sample contains 330,000 or so distinct CDR3 sequences. The V gene is TRBV5-4, the J gene TRBJ2-3; there is no DNA to check the TCRdb D call of TRBD2. This receptor was taken from a human donor with ulcerative colitis or Crohn's disease, or a healthy co-twin of an affected twin (not recorded which). The sequencing sample was made of blood. CDR3 sequence: CASSVAGGIDTQYF.